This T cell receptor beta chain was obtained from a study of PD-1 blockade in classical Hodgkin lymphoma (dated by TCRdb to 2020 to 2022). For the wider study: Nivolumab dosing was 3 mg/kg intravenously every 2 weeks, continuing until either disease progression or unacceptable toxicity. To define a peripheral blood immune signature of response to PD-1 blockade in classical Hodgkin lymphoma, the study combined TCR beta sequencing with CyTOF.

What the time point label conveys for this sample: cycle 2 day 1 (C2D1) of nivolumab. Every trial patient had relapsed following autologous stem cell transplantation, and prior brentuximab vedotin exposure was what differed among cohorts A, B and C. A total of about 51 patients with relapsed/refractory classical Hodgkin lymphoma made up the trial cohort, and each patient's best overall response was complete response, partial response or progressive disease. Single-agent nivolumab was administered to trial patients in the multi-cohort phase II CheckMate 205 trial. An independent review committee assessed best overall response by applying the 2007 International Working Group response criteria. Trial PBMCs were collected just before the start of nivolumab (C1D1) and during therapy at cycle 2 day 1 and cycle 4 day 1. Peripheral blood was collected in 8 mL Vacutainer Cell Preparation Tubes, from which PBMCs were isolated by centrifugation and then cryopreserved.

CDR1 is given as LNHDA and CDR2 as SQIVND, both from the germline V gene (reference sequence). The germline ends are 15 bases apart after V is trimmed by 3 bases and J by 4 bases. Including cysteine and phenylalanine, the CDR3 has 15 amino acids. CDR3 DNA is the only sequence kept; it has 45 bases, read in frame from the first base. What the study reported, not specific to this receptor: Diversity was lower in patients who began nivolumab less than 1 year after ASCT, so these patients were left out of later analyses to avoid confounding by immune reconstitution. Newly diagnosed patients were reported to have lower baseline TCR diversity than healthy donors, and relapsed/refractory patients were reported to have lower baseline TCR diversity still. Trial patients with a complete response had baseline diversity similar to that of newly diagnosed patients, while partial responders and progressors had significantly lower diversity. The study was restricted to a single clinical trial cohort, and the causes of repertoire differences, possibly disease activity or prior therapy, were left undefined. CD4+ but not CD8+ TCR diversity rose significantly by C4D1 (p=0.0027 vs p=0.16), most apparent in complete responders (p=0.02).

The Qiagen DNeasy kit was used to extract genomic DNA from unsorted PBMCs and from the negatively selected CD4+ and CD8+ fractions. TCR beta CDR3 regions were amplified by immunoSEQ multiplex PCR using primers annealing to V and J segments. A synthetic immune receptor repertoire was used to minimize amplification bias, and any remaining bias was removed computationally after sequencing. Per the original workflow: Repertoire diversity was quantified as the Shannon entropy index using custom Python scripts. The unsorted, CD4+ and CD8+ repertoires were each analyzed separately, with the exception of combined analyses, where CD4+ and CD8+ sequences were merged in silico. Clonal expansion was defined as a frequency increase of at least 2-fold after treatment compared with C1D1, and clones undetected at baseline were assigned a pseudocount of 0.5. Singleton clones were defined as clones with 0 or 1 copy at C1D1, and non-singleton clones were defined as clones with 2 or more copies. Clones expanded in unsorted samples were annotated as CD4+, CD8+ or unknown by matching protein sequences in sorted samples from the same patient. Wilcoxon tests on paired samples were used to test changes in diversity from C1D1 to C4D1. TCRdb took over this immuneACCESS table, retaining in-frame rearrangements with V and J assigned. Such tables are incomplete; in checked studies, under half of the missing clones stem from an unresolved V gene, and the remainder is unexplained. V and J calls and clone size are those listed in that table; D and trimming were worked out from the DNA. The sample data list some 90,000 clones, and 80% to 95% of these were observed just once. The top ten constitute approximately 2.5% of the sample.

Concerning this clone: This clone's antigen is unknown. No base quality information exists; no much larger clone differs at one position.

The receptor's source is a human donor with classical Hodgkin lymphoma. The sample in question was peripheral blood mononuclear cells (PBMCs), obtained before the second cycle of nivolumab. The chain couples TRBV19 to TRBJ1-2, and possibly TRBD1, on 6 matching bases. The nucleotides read TGTGCCAGTAGTATTCAGGGGATTCTGGTCTATGGCTACACCTTC. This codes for CASSIQGILVYGYTF.